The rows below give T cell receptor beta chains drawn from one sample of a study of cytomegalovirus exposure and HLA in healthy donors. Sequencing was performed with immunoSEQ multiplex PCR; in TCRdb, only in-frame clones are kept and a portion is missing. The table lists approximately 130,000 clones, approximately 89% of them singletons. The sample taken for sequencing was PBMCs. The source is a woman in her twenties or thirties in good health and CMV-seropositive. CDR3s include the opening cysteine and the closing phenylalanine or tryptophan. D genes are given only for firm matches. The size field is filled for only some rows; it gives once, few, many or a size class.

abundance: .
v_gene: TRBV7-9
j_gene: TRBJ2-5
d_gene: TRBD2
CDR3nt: TGTGCCAGCAGCGCGGGAGGAGGTTCTAAGTTGGAGACCCAGTACTTC
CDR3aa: CASSAGGGSKLETQYF

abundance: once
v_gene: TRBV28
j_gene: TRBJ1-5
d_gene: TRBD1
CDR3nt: TGTGCCAGCAGTTTAGGGACAGGGGTCAATCAGCCCCAGCATTTT
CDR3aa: CASSLGTGVNQPQHF

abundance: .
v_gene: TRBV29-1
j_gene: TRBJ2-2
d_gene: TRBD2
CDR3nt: TGCAGCGTTGGGGCGGGAGTGGGCGACCCACCTTTGTTTTTT
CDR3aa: CSVGAGVGDPPLFF

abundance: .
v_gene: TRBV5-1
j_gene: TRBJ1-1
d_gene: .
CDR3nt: TGCGCCAGCAGCTTGGAAACAGTAATACGAGGGACTGAAGCTTTCTTT
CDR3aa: CASSLETVIRGTEAFF

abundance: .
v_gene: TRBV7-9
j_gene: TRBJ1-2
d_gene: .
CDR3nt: TGTGCCAGCAGCTTTTCAGCGGACTATGGCTACACCTTC
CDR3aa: CASSFSADYGYTF

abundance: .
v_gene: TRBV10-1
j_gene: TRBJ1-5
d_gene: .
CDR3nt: TGCGCCAGCAGTGAGGGGGGGACCCAGCCCCAGCATTTT
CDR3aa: CASSEGGTQPQHF

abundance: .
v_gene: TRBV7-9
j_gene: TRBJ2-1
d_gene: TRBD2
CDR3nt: TGTGCCAGCAGCCCCCGGCTTACTAGCGGAAACAATGAGCAGTTCTTC
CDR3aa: CASSPRLTSGNNEQFF

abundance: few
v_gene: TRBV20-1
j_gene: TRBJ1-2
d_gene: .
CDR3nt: TGCAGTGCATCGAACAGTTATGGCTACACCTTC
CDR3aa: CSASNSYGYTF

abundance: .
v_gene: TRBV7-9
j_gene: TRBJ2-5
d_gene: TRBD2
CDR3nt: TGTGCCAGCAGCCTTAGCGGGGGGGCAGGAGAGACCCAGTACTTC
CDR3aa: CASSLSGGAGETQYF

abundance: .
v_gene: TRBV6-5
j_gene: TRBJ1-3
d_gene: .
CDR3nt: TGTGCCAGCAGCCGGGACTTTCCGGGAAACACCATATATTTT
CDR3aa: CASSRDFPGNTIYF

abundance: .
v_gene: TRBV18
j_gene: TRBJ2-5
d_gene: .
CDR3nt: TGTGCCAGCTCACTCCAGGGCACCAACCAAGAGACCCAGTACTTC
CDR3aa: CASSLQGTNQETQYF

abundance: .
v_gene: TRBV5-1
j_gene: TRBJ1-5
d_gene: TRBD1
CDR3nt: TGCGCCAGCAGCTCGGGACAGGGGGCTGCCCAGCATTTT
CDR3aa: CASSSGQGAAQHF

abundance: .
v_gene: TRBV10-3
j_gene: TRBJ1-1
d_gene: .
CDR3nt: TGTGCCATCAGCTTAACAGGGAGGGACGCTGAAGCTTTCTTT
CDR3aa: CAISLTGRDAEAFF

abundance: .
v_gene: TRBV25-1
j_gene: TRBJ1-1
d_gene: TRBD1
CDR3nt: TGTGCCAGCACCCCGGGACAGGTGGTGGTCACTGAAGCTTTCTTT
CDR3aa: CASTPGQVVVTEAFF

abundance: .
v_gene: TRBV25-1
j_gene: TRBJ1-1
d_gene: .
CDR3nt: TGTGCCAGCAGTTCAGGCAGTTGGACTGAAGCTTTCTTT
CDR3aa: CASSSGSWTEAFF

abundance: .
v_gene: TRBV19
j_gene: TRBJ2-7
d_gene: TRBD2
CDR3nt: TGTGCCAGTAGTATAGTGAGGGACTGGTCGGGGGGGGAGCAGTACTTC
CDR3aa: CASSIVRDWSGGEQYF

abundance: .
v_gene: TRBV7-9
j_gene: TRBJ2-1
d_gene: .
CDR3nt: TGTGCCAGCAGTGGGCTAGCCGAAAATGAGCAGTTCTTC
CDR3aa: CASSGLAENEQFF